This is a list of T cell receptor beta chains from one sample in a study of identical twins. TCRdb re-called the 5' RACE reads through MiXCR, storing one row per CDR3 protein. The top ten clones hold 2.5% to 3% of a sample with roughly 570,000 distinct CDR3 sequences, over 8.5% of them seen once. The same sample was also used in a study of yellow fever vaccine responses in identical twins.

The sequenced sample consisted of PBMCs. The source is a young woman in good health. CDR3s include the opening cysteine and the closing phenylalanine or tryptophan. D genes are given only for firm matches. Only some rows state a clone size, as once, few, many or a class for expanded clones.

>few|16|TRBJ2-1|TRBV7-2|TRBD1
CASSFSMIDRGRLRFF
TGTGCCAGCAGCTTCTCCATGATTGACAGGGGGCGCCTTAGGTTCTTC
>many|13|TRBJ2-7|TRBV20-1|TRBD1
CSALRDRIHEQYF
TGCAGTGCGCTCCGGGACAGGATCCACGAGCAGTACTTC
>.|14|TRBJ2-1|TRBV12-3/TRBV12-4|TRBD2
CASSGLAGGYEQFF
TGTGCCAGCAGCGGACTAGCGGGGGGTTATGAGCAGTTCTTC
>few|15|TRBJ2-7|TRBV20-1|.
CSASPGSSSSYEQYF
TGCAGTGCTAGTCCAGGGTCCTCGAGCTCCTACGAGCAGTACTTC
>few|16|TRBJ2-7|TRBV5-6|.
CASSDEGTPLPYEQYF
TGTGCCAGCAGCGACGAAGGGACACCACTTCCCTACGAGCAGTACTTC
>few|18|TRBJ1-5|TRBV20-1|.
CSARDESGGRLFNQPQHF
TGCAGTGCTAGAGATGAAAGCGGGGGGAGGCTGTTCAATCAGCCCCAGCATTTT
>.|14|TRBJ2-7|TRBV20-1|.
CSAGDPNRAHEQYF
TGCAGTGCTGGAGACCCTAACCGGGCCCACGAGCAGTACTTC
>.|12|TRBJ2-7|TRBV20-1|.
CSAGGEGYEQYF
TGCAGTGCGGGCGGGGAAGGGTACGAGCAGTACTTC
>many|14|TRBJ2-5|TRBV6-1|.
CATRGHSGQETQYF
TGTGCCACTCGGGGACATTCAGGCCAAGAGACCCAGTACTTC
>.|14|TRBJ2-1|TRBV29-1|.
CSVPGLPRGNEQFF
TGCAGCGTGCCTGGGCTCCCCCGGGGCAATGAGCAGTTCTTC
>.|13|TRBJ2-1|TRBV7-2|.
CASSLFWENEQFF
TGTGCCAGCAGCTTATTCTGGGAAAATGAGCAGTTCTTC
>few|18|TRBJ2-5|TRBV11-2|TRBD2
CASSPTSGRAGGRETQYF
TGTGCCAGCAGCCCCACTAGCGGGAGGGCCGGGGGAAGAGAGACCCAGTACTTC
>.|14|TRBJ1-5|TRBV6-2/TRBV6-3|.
CASSTYREGQPQHF
TGTGCCAGCAGTACATACAGGGAGGGTCAGCCCCAGCATTTT
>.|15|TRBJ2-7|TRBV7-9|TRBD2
CASSDLQREGLEQYF
TGTGCCAGCAGCGACCTGCAGCGGGAGGGCCTCGAGCAGTACTTC
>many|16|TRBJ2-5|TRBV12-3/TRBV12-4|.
CASSLGLELGLETQYF
TGTGCCAGCAGTTTAGGGTTAGAATTAGGTTTGGAGACCCAGTACTTC
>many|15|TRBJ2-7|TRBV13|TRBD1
CASSPPDRSSYEQYF
TGTGCCAGCAGCCCCCCGGACAGGTCATCCTACGAGCAGTACTTC
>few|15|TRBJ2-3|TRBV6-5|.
CASSYGTVSTDTQYF
TGTGCCAGCAGTTACGGGACGGTTAGCACAGATACGCAGTATTTT
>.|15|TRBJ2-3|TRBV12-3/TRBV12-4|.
CASSSGGVGTDTQYF
TGTGCCAGCAGTTCAGGCGGGGTTGGCACAGATACGCAGTATTTT
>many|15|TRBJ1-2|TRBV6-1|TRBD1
CASTYGSGQKHGYTF
TGTGCCAGCACCTACGGGTCGGGACAGAAACATGGCTACACCTTC
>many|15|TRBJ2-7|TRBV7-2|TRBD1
CASSPGQGILDEQYF
TGTGCCAGCAGCCCAGGACAGGGAATCTTGGACGAGCAGTACTTC
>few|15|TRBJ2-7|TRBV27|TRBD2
CASRALAGVSYEQYF
TGTGCCAGCAGGGCTTTAGCGGGAGTATCCTACGAGCAGTACTTC
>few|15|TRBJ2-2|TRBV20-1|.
CSAAPGTPLAGELFF
TGCAGTGCCGCCCCGGGGACCCCTCTCGCCGGGGAGCTGTTTTTT
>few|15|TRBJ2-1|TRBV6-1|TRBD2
CASSSGSPSYNEQFF
TGTGCCAGCTCTAGCGGGAGCCCCTCCTACAATGAGCAGTTCTTC
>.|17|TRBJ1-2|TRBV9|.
CASSVLLFGGADYGYTF
TGTGCCAGCAGCGTACTCCTGTTCGGGGGCGCAGACTATGGCTACACCTTC
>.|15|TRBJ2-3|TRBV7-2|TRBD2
CASSLRTSERDTQYF
TGTGCCAGCAGCTTACGGACTAGCGAGCGAGATACGCAGTATTTT
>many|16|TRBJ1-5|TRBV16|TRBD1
CASSQSSLRGHQPQHF
TGTGCCAGCAGCCAATCGTCTCTCAGGGGGCATCAGCCCCAGCATTTT
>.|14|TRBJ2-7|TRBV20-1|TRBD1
CSASTGTGAYEQYF
TGCAGTGCTAGCACCGGGACAGGGGCCTACGAGCAGTACTTC
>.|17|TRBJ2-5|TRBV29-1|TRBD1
CSVEDFPGQGAGETQYF
TGCAGCGTTGAAGATTTCCCGGGACAGGGGGCGGGAGAGACCCAGTACTTC
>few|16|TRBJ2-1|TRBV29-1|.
CSVEPHLGLPNNEQFF
TGCAGCGTTGAACCCCACCTCGGACTGCCCAACAATGAGCAGTTCTTC
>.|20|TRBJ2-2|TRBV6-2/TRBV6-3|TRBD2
CASSYSIPGLAGANTGELFF
TGTGCCAGCAGTTACTCAATTCCGGGACTAGCGGGGGCGAACACCGGGGAGCTGTTTTTT
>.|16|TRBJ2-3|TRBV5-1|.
CASSLVGGSSADTQYF
TGCGCCAGCAGCTTGGTGGGGGGCTCGTCCGCAGATACGCAGTATTTT
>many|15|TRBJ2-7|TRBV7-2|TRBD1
CASSFSRDRGYEQYF
TGTGCCAGCAGCTTCAGCCGGGACAGGGGCTACGAGCAGTACTTC
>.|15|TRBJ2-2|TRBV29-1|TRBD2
CSGLSWGGNTGELFF
TGCAGCGGGTTGAGTTGGGGGGGAAACACCGGGGAGCTGTTTTTT
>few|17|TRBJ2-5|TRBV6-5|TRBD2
CASSYSRGTSGKETQYF
TGTGCCAGCAGTTACTCGAGAGGGACTAGCGGGAAAGAGACCCAGTACTTC
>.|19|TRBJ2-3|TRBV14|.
CASSQLRTRLIRGTDTQYF
TGTGCCAGCAGCCAACTCCGGACAAGGTTAATTCGTGGCACAGATACGCAGTATTTT
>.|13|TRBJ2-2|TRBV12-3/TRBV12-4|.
CASTRAVGGELFF
TGTGCCAGCACCCGCGCGGTGGGAGGGGAGCTGTTTTTT
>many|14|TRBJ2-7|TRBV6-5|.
CASSYQGPTYEQYF
TGTGCCAGCAGTTACCAGGGACCGACCTACGAGCAGTACTTC
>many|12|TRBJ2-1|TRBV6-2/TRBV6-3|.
CASSDWPGEQFF
TGTGCCAGCAGTGACTGGCCGGGTGAGCAGTTCTTC
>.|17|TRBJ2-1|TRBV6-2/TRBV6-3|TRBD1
CAFSSRDGRGQENEQFF
TGTGCCTTCAGTTCTCGAGACGGCAGGGGGCAGGAGAATGAGCAGTTCTTC
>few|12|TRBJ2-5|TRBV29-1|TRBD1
CSAADRGETQYF
TGCAGCGCTGCCGACAGGGGAGAGACCCAGTACTTC
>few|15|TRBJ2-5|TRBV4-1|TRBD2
CASSQDWSSGETQYF
TGCGCCAGCAGCCAAGATTGGTCTAGCGGGGAGACCCAGTACTTC